These T cell receptor beta chains were read from a single sample in a study of blood T cells in healthy people across ages. TCRdb reanalysed the 5' RACE reads using MiXCR and keeps one entry per CDR3 protein. The data contain under 2,000,000 distinct CDR3 sequences, approximately 50% of them singletons. Sequenced material: blood. All receptors come from a woman in her thirties or forties in good health. The CDR3 runs from the conserved cysteine through the conserved F or W. Fields, in order: V gene, J gene, clone size, D gene, CDR3 protein, CDR3 DNA. D genes are given only for firm matches. Clone size is given for some rows only: seen once, a few or many times, or a class if the clone is expanded.

TRBV6-1	TRBJ2-5	.	.	CASSDPKGSRQETQYF	TGTGCCAGCAGTGATCCCAAAGGTTCGAGACAAGAGACCCAGTACTTC
TRBV25-1	TRBJ2-1	.	.	CASSAVGGYNEQFF	TGTGCCAGCAGTGCCGTCGGTGGGTACAATGAGCAGTTCTTC
TRBV12-3/TRBV12-4	TRBJ2-1	.	.	CASREQGRDNEQFF	TGTGCCAGCAGAGAGCAGGGGAGGGACAATGAGCAGTTCTTC
TRBV6-6	TRBJ1-4	.	TRBD1	CAGARDRVEKLFF	TGTGCCGGGGCCCGAGACAGGGTTGAAAAACTGTTTTTT
TRBV18	TRBJ2-5	.	.	CASSPEGSEETQYF	TGTGCCAGCTCACCGGAGGGGTCCGAAGAGACCCAGTACTTC
TRBV7-2	TRBJ2-3	few	TRBD2	CASTTSGTQYF	TGTGCCAGCACCACTAGCGGCACGCAGTATTTT
TRBV2	TRBJ2-5	.	TRBD2	CASSPDQGGAETQYF	TGTGCCAGCAGTCCGGATCAGGGAGGGGCAGAGACCCAGTACTTC
TRBV5-6	TRBJ2-3	.	.	CASSPGPDRSTDTQYF	TGTGCCAGCAGCCCCGGCCCCGATCGAAGCACAGATACGCAGTATTTT
TRBV6-5	TRBJ2-5	.	.	CASSDLGEGAQYF	TGTGCCAGCAGTGACCTTGGAGAGGGGGCCCAGTACTTC
TRBV6-2/TRBV6-3	TRBJ2-3	.	.	CASTDPVGLQDTQYF	TGTGCCAGCACCGACCCCGTAGGATTACAAGATACGCAGTATTTT
TRBV7-2	TRBJ1-4	many	.	CASSPGRTNEKLFF	TGTGCCAGCAGCCCCGGCAGGACGAATGAAAAACTGTTTTTT
TRBV3-1	TRBJ1-5	once	.	CASSRRGVNQPQHF	TGTGCCAGCAGCCGGCGTGGGGTAAATCAGCCCCAGCATTTT
TRBV15	TRBJ1-2	.	.	CATSRDEYGYTF	TGTGCCACCAGCAGAGATGAGTACGGCTACACCTTC
TRBV2	TRBJ2-5	few	.	CASKPTEGVIRETQYF	TGTGCCAGTAAACCGACGGAAGGAGTGATAAGAGAGACCCAGTACTTC
TRBV21-1	TRBJ2-5	.	.	CASSKVVGRETQYF	TGTGCCAGCAGCAAAGTCGTGGGGCGGGAGACCCAGTACTTC
TRBV3-1	TRBJ2-1	few	.	CASSQLGRGIGNEQFF	TGTGCCAGCAGCCAATTGGGCAGGGGAATAGGCAATGAGCAGTTCTTC
TRBV25-1	TRBJ1-6	.	.	CASSEHNRDRAPLHF	TGTGCCAGCAGTGAGCACAACAGGGATCGGGCACCCCTCCACTTT
TRBV6-5	TRBJ2-3	.	.	CASSLQQTTDTQYF	TGTGCCAGCAGTCTCCAGCAGACCACAGATACGCAGTATTTT
TRBV20-1	TRBJ2-3	few	TRBD1	CSARNTGGLFTDTQYF	TGCAGTGCTAGGAATACAGGGGGCCTTTTTACAGATACGCAGTATTTT
TRBV24-1	TRBJ2-1	.	TRBD2	CATSDQSAGAYNEQFF	TGTGCCACCAGTGACCAGTCAGCGGGGGCTTACAATGAGCAGTTCTTC
TRBV7-2	TRBJ2-7	many	.	CASSLLPYEQYF	TGTGCCAGCAGCTTACTCCCCTACGAGCAGTACTTC
TRBV24-1	TRBJ2-3	.	.	CATSGDLTDTQYF	TGTGCCACCAGTGGGGACTTGACAGATACGCAGTATTTT
TRBV11-2	TRBJ2-3	.	.	CASGLGGTFTWDTQYF	TGTGCCAGCGGCTTAGGTGGTACCTTTACTTGGGATACGCAGTATTTT
TRBV10-3	TRBJ2-3	few	TRBD2	CAISGTSARDTQYF	TGTGCCATCAGTGGGACTAGCGCCAGGGATACGCAGTATTTT
TRBV4-3	TRBJ2-3	.	TRBD2	CASSRDVTSGGTQYF	TGCGCCAGCAGCCGAGACGTGACTAGCGGGGGTACGCAGTATTTT
TRBV7-6	TRBJ2-3	.	.	CASSLIGTGALDTQYF	TGTGCCAGCAGCTTAATCGGAACGGGGGCTTTAGATACGCAGTATTTT
TRBV7-9	TRBJ2-7	.	.	CASSPIGEQYF	TGTGCCAGCAGCCCCATAGGGGAGCAGTACTTC
TRBV20-1	TRBJ2-7	.	.	CSARDSGRPYEQYF	TGCAGTGCTAGAGACAGCGGTCGACCCTACGAGCAGTACTTC
TRBV12-3/TRBV12-4	TRBJ2-1	.	TRBD1	CASRRDRGLLAGPNEQFF	TGTGCCAGCAGGCGGGACAGGGGGCTTCTAGCGGGTCCAAATGAGCAGTTCTTC
TRBV5-5	TRBJ2-5	once	.	CANSLFRAIVETQYF	TGTGCCAACAGCTTGTTCAGGGCCATAGTAGAGACCCAGTACTTC
TRBV28	TRBJ2-1	.	TRBD1	CASSHTGGGEQFF	TGTGCCAGCAGTCATACAGGGGGCGGGGAGCAGTTCTTC
TRBV6-1	TRBJ1-5	.	TRBD1	CASRDRESQPQHF	TGTGCCAGCAGGGACAGGGAGAGTCAGCCCCAGCATTTT
TRBV7-4	TRBJ2-3	.	TRBD1	CARGGREMGDTQYF	TGTGCCAGAGGGGGCAGGGAAATGGGAGATACGCAGTATTTT
TRBV4-3	TRBJ2-3	.	.	CASSQDGGLPDTQYF	TGCGCCAGCAGCCAAGATGGGGGGTTGCCAGATACGCAGTATTTT
TRBV7-2	TRBJ2-5	.	TRBD2	CASSYGTSGSQETQYF	TGTGCCAGCAGCTACGGGACTAGCGGTTCGCAAGAGACCCAGTACTTC
TRBV5-1	TRBJ2-4	few	TRBD1	CASRAISGGSYEAKNIQYF	TGCGCCAGCAGGGCGATTTCAGGGGGCAGTTACGAAGCCAAAAACATTCAGTACTTC
TRBV20-1	TRBJ2-3	.	.	CSAQAGPSTDTQYF	TGCAGTGCCCAGGCAGGGCCTAGCACAGATACGCAGTATTTT
TRBV7-2	TRBJ2-1	many	.	CASSLVQYNEQFF	TGTGCCAGCAGCTTAGTACAGTACAATGAGCAGTTCTTC
TRBV7-9	TRBJ1-2	once	.	CASSLASPTYGYTF	TGTGCCAGCAGCTTAGCATCGCCCACCTATGGCTACACCTTC
TRBV20-1	TRBJ2-1	.	.	CSGLGKYNEQFF	TGCAGTGGCCTGGGGAAATACAATGAGCAGTTCTTC